What follows is one T cell receptor (beta chain) and its context. From RNA transcripts, TCR beta CDR3 regions were amplified. Primed by the HTBI set, a first-round RT-PCR was run on the TCR CDR3. TCRdb independently ran MiXCR on the multiplex PCR reads; one entry per CDR3 protein. Of about 400,000 distinct CDR3 sequences in the sample, approximately 15% are singletons; the top ten hold 28%. The sample is drawn from a study of T cells in Graves' hyperthyroidism and ophthalmopathy. V shed 0 bases and J shed 8 bases, with 5 bases lying between them. In germline, CDR1 is MGHRA, CDR2 YSYEKL. This CDR3 is built from 12 residues. Uncontrolled infection, other autoimmune disease, pregnancy or lactation excluded patients.

The receptor's source is a woman under 30 with Graves' hyperthyroidism that later progressed to Graves' ophthalmopathy. This chain joins TRBV4-1 and TRBJ2-1; D not resolved. The sequenced sample was blood. This CDR3 is CASSQDKDEQFF. CDR3 bases: TGCGCCAGCAGCCAAGATAAGGATGAGCAGTTCTTC.